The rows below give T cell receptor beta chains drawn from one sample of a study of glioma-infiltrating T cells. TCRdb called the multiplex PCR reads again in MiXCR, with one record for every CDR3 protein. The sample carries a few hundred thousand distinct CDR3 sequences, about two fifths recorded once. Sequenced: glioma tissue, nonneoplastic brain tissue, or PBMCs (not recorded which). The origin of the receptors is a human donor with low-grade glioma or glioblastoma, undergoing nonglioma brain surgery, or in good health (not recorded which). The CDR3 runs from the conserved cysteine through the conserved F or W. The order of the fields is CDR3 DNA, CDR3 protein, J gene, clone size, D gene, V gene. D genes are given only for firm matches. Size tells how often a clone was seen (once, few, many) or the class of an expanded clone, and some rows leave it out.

DNA: TGTGCCAGCAGTCCCGGACAGGGCCACCAAGAGACCCAGTACTTC
CDR3: CASSPGQGHQETQYF
J: TRBJ2-5
size: few
D: TRBD1
V: TRBV6-1

DNA: TGTGCCAGCAGTTACCTGGCCCCGAAATACAATGAGCAGTTCTTC
CDR3: CASSYLAPKYNEQFF
J: TRBJ2-1
size: many
D: NA
V: TRBV6-2/TRBV6-3

DNA: TGTGCCAGCAGCCAAGGTGAAATCACAGATACGCAGTATTTT
CDR3: CASSQGEITDTQYF
J: TRBJ2-3
size: many
D: NA
V: TRBV4-2

DNA: TGTGCCAGCAGCGTAGGCACGGATGGAAACACCATATATTTT
CDR3: CASSVGTDGNTIYF
J: TRBJ1-3
size: few
D: NA
V: TRBV9

DNA: TGTGCCAGCAGAAGGGAAGATGTCACTGAAGCTTTCTTT
CDR3: CASRREDVTEAFF
J: TRBJ1-1
size: NA
D: NA
V: TRBV7-2

DNA: TGTGCCAGCTCAAGGGCAGGGCCTCTTCAGCCCCAGCATTTT
CDR3: CASSRAGPLQPQHF
J: TRBJ1-5
size: NA
D: NA
V: TRBV18

DNA: TGTGCCACGACGCCGTGGGGCTCGCTGGGAGGGGGCGAGCAGTACTTC
CDR3: CATTPWGSLGGGEQYF
J: TRBJ2-7
size: NA
D: NA
V: TRBV10-3

DNA: TGTGCCAGCAGCACCAGACAGGGGGTCTTTAAAAAACTGTTTTTT
CDR3: CASSTRQGVFKKLFF
J: TRBJ1-4
size: few
D: TRBD1
V: TRBV7-8

DNA: TGTGCCACCAAAGGACTGACTGATAGCGGGGATACGCAGTATTTT
CDR3: CATKGLTDSGDTQYF
J: TRBJ2-3
size: few
D: TRBD2
V: TRBV2

DNA: TGTGCCAGCAGTTTTCCTAGCGTCACAGATACGCAGTATTTT
CDR3: CASSFPSVTDTQYF
J: TRBJ2-3
size: NA
D: NA
V: TRBV27

DNA: TGTGCCAGCAGTGAGGAGGGAGGTACGCAGTATTTT
CDR3: CASSEEGGTQYF
J: TRBJ2-3
size: many
D: NA
V: TRBV6-4

DNA: TGTGCCAGCAGCCATACAGGGGGGAGCTCCTACGAGCAGTACTTC
CDR3: CASSHTGGSSYEQYF
J: TRBJ2-7
size: NA
D: TRBD1
V: TRBV4-2

DNA: TGCAGTGCTCGTGTCACAGGGCTGGGCACTGAAGCTTTCTTT
CDR3: CSARVTGLGTEAFF
J: TRBJ1-1
size: NA
D: NA
V: TRBV20-1

DNA: TGTGCCAGCAGCCCTTTTCAGGGGAATTTGGAGACCCAGTACTTC
CDR3: CASSPFQGNLETQYF
J: TRBJ2-5
size: NA
D: NA
V: TRBV5-4

DNA: TGTGCCAGCAGTCCCCCTGTCCGGGAGGGTTACAATGAGCAGTTCTTC
CDR3: CASSPPVREGYNEQFF
J: TRBJ2-1
size: many
D: TRBD2
V: TRBV28

DNA: TGCAGTGCTAGAGATGATAGGGACACCATATATTTT
CDR3: CSARDDRDTIYF
J: TRBJ1-3
size: few
D: NA
V: TRBV20-1

DNA: TGCAGTGCTAGATTAACCAGGACAGGGGTGAGCGCTGAAGCTTTCTTT
CDR3: CSARLTRTGVSAEAFF
J: TRBJ1-1
size: few
D: TRBD1
V: TRBV20-1

DNA: TGCGCCAGCAGCTCACTCCGGGACAGACCCTACGAGCAGTACTTC
CDR3: CASSSLRDRPYEQYF
J: TRBJ2-7
size: NA
D: TRBD1
V: TRBV5-1

DNA: TGCAGTGCTCACGACGGCGGAAGCTCCTACAATGAGCAGTTCTTC
CDR3: CSAHDGGSSYNEQFF
J: TRBJ2-1
size: NA
D: NA
V: TRBV20-1

DNA: TGTGCCAGCAGCCATCACAATGAGCAGTTCTTC
CDR3: CASSHHNEQFF
J: TRBJ2-1
size: NA
D: NA
V: TRBV3-1

DNA: TGTGCCAGCAGTTTCGTATCAGTCCAAGAGACCCAGTACTTC
CDR3: CASSFVSVQETQYF
J: TRBJ2-5
size: NA
D: NA
V: TRBV28

DNA: TGTGCCAGCAGCCAAGATCAGTTGGGACCCTACGAGCAGTACTTC
CDR3: CASSQDQLGPYEQYF
J: TRBJ2-7
size: NA
D: NA
V: TRBV4-2

DNA: TGTGCCAGCAGTTTATTGACCGGAATACTTAGCAATCAGCCCCAGCATTTT
CDR3: CASSLLTGILSNQPQHF
J: TRBJ1-5
size: many
D: NA
V: TRBV28

DNA: TGCAGCGTTGACATAGGCCGCACAGATACGCAGTATTTT
CDR3: CSVDIGRTDTQYF
J: TRBJ2-3
size: NA
D: NA
V: TRBV29-1

DNA: TGTGCCAGCAGTTTCTGGACAGCGAACACTGGAGCTTTCTTT
CDR3: CASSFWTANTGAFF
J: TRBJ1-1
size: NA
D: NA
V: TRBV12-3/TRBV12-4

DNA: TGCGCCAGCAGCCAAGAATGGCAGGGGGGCTACGAGCAGTACTTC
CDR3: CASSQEWQGGYEQYF
J: TRBJ2-7
size: NA
D: NA
V: TRBV4-1

DNA: TGTGTCAGTAGTATACCCCGGAGAGGATTGGACTATGGCTACACCTTC
CDR3: CVSSIPRRGLDYGYTF
J: TRBJ1-2
size: NA
D: NA
V: TRBV19

DNA: TGCAGTGCTAGAGGACTTGGTAGGGTAGGGGTGAACACTGAAGCTTTCTTT
CDR3: CSARGLGRVGVNTEAFF
J: TRBJ1-1
size: NA
D: NA
V: TRBV20-1

DNA: TGTGCCAGCAGCCTACCCGTCGGAAAACTGTTTTTT
CDR3: CASSLPVGKLFF
J: TRBJ1-4
size: NA
D: NA
V: TRBV4-2

DNA: TGTGCCAGCACCCGACTCAGGGACTACAATGAGCAGTTCTTC
CDR3: CASTRLRDYNEQFF
J: TRBJ2-1
size: NA
D: NA
V: TRBV28

DNA: TGCAGCGTTGAAATGGTGCGGGGAGATACGCAGTATTTT
CDR3: CSVEMVRGDTQYF
J: TRBJ2-3
size: few
D: NA
V: TRBV29-1

DNA: TGTGCCAGCAGTCTCCGACTAGCGGGACAGACCTACGAGCAGTACTTC
CDR3: CASSLRLAGQTYEQYF
J: TRBJ2-7
size: NA
D: TRBD2
V: TRBV28

DNA: TGCAGTGGGGCTAGCGGGAGCTACGAGCAGTACTTC
CDR3: CSGASGSYEQYF
J: TRBJ2-7
size: NA
D: TRBD2
V: TRBV20-1

DNA: TGTGCCAGCAGTTACCCTCGACGGAGACAAGAGACCCAGTACTTC
CDR3: CASSYPRRRQETQYF
J: TRBJ2-5
size: few
D: NA
V: TRBV6-6

DNA: TGTGCCACCAGTGCTTCAGAGCGGGAAACCTACGAGAAGTACTTC
CDR3: CATSASERETYEKYF
J: TRBJ2-7
size: once
D: TRBD2
V: TRBV24-1

DNA: TGTGCCAGCAGCTGGGGATTTAACGCTGAAGCTTTCTTT
CDR3: CASSWGFNAEAFF
J: TRBJ1-1
size: few
D: NA
V: TRBV7-9

DNA: TGTGCCAGCAGTTCCCTGGGGGGCTCCTACGAGCAGTACTTC
CDR3: CASSSLGGSYEQYF
J: TRBJ2-7
size: many
D: NA
V: TRBV6-1

DNA: TGTGCCAGCAGCCAAGATATCAGGACAGGCGCCTACGAGAAGTACTTC
CDR3: CASSQDIRTGAYEKYF
J: TRBJ2-7
size: NA
D: TRBD1
V: TRBV4-2

DNA: TGTGCCAGCAGCTTAGTTAAAGCGGGGTTTAATTCACCCCTCCACTTT
CDR3: CASSLVKAGFNSPLHF
J: TRBJ1-6
size: once
D: NA
V: TRBV7-9

DNA: TGTGCCAGCACTTCTTTGGGCAGGGATAACGAAAAACTGTTTTTT
CDR3: CASTSLGRDNEKLFF
J: TRBJ1-4
size: few
D: NA
V: TRBV28

DNA: TGCGCCAGCAGCTTGTTCGGGGGCGGCAGTTCACCCCTCCACTTT
CDR3: CASSLFGGGSSPLHF
J: TRBJ1-6
size: NA
D: NA
V: TRBV5-1

DNA: TGTGCCAGCAGTGAAATGGGGGTCAATGAGCAGTTCTTC
CDR3: CASSEMGVNEQFF
J: TRBJ2-1
size: many
D: NA
V: TRBV6-1

DNA: TGCAGTGCCGCAGAGACAAGGCTCCAGTACTTC
CDR3: CSAAETRLQYF
J: TRBJ2-7
size: many
D: NA
V: TRBV20-1

DNA: TGCAGTGCTAGAGTTGGACTAGCTACTAGCACAGATACGCAGTATTTT
CDR3: CSARVGLATSTDTQYF
J: TRBJ2-3
size: NA
D: TRBD2
V: TRBV20-1

DNA: TGTGCCAGCAGCTGGACTACCTCCAGACCCTACGAGCAGTACTTC
CDR3: CASSWTTSRPYEQYF
J: TRBJ2-7
size: NA
D: NA
V: TRBV4-2

DNA: TGTGCCAGTAGTGTGAGACTAGCAGACGAGCAGTACTTC
CDR3: CASSVRLADEQYF
J: TRBJ2-7
size: NA
D: TRBD2
V: TRBV19

DNA: TGCAGTGCGGGCGGGGTCCAGTGGGACCCCTACAATGAGCAGTTCTTC
CDR3: CSAGGVQWDPYNEQFF
J: TRBJ2-1
size: many
D: NA
V: TRBV20-1

DNA: TGTGCCAGCAGTCCGACCGGGGAGCTGTTTTTT
CDR3: CASSPTGELFF
J: TRBJ2-2
size: NA
D: NA
V: TRBV28

DNA: TGCGCCAGCAGCCAAGAATGGAATTCACCCCTCCACTTT
CDR3: CASSQEWNSPLHF
J: TRBJ1-6
size: NA
D: NA
V: TRBV4-1

DNA: TGTGCCAGCCAGGGGGCTAGTGGACTAGCGGGAGCTAAACGGGCGTACTTC
CDR3: CASQGASGLAGAKRAYF
J: TRBJ2-7
size: many
D: TRBD2
V: TRBV2

DNA: TGTGCCAGCACCATGGGGAGCCTGAACAATGAGCAGTTCTTC
CDR3: CASTMGSLNNEQFF
J: TRBJ2-1
size: NA
D: NA
V: TRBV7-9